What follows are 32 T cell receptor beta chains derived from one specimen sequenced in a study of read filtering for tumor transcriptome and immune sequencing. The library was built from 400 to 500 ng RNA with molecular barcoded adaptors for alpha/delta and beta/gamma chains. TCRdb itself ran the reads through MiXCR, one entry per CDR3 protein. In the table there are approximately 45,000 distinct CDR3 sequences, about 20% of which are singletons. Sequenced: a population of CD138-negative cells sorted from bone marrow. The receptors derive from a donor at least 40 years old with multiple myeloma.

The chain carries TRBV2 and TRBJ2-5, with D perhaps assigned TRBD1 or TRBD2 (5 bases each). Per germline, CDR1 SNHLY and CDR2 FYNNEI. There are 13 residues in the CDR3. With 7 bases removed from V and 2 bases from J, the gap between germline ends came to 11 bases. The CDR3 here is CASTRDHQETQYF. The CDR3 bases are TGTGCCAGCACCCGGGACCATCAAGAGACCCAGTACTTC.

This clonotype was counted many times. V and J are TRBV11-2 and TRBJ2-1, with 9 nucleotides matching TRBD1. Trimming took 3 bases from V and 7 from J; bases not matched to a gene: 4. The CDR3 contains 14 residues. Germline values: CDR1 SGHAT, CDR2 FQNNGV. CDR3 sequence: CASSFWTGANEQFF. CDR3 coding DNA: TGTGCCAGCAGCTTTTGGACAGGGGCGAATGAGCAGTTCTTC.

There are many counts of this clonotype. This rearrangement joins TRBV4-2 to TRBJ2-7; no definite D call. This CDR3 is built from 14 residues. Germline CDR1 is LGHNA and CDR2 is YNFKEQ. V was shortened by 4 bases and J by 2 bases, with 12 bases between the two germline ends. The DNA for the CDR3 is TGTGCCAGCAGCCCATGGATAGGCACCTACGAGCAGTACTTC. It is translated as CASSPWIGTYEQYF.

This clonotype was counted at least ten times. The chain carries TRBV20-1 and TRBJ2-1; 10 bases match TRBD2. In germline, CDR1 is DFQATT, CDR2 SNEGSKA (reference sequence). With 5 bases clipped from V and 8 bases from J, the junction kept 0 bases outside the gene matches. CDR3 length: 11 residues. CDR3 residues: CSAGTSDEQFF. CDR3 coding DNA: TGCAGTGCTGGGACTAGCGATGAGCAGTTCTTC.

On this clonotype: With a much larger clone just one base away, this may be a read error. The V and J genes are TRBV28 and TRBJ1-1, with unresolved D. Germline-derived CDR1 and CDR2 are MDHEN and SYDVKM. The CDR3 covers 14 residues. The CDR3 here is CASGLMQLNTEAFF. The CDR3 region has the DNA TGTGCCAGCGGTTTAATGCAGTTGAACACTGAAGCTTTCTTT.

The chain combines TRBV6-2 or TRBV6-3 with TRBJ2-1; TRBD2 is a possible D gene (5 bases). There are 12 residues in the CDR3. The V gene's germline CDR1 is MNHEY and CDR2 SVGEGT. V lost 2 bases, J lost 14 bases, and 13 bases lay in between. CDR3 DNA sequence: TGTGCCAGCAGTTACCAGTCAAACGGGAAGTTCTTC. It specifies CASSYQSNGKFF.

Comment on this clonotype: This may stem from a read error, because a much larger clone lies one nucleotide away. CDR3 loop: CASSLLGTSGRPYNEQLF. As DNA, the CDR3 is TGTGCCAGCAGCTTACTAGGGACTAGCGGGAGGCCCTACAATGAGCAGCTCTTC. The chain combines TRBV11-2 with TRBJ2-1, with 15 bases fitting TRBD2. The germline gives CDR1 SGHAT, CDR2 FQNNGV. This CDR3 spans 18 amino acids. Together with reference TRBV11-2 and TRBJ2-1, the CDR3 gives the full variable domain: EAGVAQSPRYKIIEKRQSVAFWCNPISGHATLYWYQQILGQGPKLLIQFQNNGVVDDSQLPKDRFSAERLKGVDSTLKIQPAKLEDSAVYLCASSLLGTSGRPYNEQLFGPGTRLTVL.

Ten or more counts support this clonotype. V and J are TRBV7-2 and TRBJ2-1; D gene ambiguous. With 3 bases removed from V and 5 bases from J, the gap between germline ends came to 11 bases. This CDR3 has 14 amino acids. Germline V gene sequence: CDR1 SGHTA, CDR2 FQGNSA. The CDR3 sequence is CASSFDLADNEQFF. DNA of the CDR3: TGTGCCAGCAGCTTTGACTTAGCAGACAATGAGCAGTTCTTC.

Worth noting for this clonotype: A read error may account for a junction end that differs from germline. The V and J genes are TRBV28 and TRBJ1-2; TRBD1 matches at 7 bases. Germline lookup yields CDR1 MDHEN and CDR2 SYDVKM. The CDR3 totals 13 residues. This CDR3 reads CAGSSGQVYGYIF. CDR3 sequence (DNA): TGTGCCGGCAGTTCAGGACAGGTCTATGGCTACATCTTC.

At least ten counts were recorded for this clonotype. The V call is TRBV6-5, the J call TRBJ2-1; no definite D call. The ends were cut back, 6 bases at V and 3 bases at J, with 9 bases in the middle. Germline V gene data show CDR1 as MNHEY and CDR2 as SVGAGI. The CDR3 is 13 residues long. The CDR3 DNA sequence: TGTGCCAGCAGCCCCTCGAGCTACAATGAGCAGTTCTTC. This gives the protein CASSPSSYNEQFF.

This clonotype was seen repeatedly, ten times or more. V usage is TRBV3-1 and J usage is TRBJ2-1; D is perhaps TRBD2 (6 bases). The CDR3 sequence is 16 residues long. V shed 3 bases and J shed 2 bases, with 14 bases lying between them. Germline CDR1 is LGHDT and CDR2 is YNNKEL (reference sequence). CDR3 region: CASSQTAGTPYNEQFF. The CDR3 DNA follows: TGTGCCAGCAGCCAGACCGCAGGGACTCCCTACAATGAGCAGTTCTTC.

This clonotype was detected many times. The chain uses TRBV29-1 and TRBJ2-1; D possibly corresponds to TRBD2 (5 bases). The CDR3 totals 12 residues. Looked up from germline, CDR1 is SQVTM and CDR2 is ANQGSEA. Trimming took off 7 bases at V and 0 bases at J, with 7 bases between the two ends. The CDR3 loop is CSAGSSYNEQFF. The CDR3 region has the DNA TGCAGCGCGGGGAGCTCCTACAATGAGCAGTTCTTC.

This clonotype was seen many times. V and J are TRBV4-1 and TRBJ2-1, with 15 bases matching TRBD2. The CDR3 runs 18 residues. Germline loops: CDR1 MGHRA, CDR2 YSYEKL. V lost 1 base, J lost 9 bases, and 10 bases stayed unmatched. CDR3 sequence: CASSQVDMGLAGGSEQFF. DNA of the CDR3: TGCGCCAGCAGCCAAGTGGATATGGGACTAGCGGGAGGCAGTGAGCAGTTCTTC.

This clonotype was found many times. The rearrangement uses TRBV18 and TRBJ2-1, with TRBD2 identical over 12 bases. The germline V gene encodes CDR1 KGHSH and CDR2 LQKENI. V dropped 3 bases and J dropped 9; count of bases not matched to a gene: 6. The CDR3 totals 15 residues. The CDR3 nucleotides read TGTGCCAGCTCACCGACGACTAGCGGGAGCAGTGAGCAGTTCTTC. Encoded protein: CASSPTTSGSSEQFF. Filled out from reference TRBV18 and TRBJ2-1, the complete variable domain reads NAGVMQNPRHLVRRRGQEARLRCSPMKGHSHVYWYRQLPEEGLKFMVYLQKENIIDESGMPKERFSAEFPKEGPSILRIQQVVRGDSAAYFCASSPTTSGSSEQFFGPGTRLTVL.

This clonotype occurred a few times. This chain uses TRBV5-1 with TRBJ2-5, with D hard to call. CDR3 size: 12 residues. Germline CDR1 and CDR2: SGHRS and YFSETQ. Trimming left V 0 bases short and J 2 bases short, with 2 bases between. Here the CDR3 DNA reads TGCGCCAGCAGCTTGGTTCAAGAGACCCAGTACTTC. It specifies CASSLVQETQYF. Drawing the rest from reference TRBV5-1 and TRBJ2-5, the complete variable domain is KAGVTQTPRYLIKTRGQQVTLSCSPISGHRSVSWYQQTPGQGLQFLFEYFSETQRNKGNFPGRFSGRQFSNSRSEMNVSTLELGDSALYLCASSLVQETQYFGPGTRLLVL.

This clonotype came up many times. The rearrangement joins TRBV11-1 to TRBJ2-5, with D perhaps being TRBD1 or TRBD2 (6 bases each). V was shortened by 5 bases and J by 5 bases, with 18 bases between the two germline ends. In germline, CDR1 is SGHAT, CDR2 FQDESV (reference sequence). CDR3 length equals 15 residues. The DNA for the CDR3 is TGTGCCAGCAGCGGAGAGGGGGGCCCAGGGGAGACCCAGTACTTC. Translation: CASSGEGGPGETQYF.

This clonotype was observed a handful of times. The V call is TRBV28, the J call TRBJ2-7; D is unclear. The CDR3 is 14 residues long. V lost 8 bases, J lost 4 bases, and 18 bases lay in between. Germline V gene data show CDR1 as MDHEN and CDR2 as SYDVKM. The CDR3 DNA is TGTGCCAGCCTCAGTGGCAGCCTCGGTTACGAGCAGTACTTC. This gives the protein CASLSGSLGYEQYF.

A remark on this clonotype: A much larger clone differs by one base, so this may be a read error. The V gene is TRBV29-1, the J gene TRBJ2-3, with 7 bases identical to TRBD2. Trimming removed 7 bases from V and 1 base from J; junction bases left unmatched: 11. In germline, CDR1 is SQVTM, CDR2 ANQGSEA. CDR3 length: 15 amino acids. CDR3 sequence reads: CSALTSDPGTDTQYF. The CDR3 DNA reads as TGCAGCGCTTTAACTAGCGACCCTGGCACAGATACGCAGTATTTT.

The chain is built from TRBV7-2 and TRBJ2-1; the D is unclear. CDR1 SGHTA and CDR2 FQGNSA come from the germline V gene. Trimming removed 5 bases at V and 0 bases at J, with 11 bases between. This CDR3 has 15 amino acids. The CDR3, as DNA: TGTGCCAGCAGCCCGCGTCCGAGCTCCTACAATGAGCAGTTCTTC. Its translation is CASSPRPSSYNEQFF.

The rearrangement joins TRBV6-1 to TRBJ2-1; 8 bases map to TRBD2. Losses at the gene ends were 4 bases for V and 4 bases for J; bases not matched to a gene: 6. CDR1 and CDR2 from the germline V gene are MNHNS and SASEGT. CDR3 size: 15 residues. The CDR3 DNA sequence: TGTGCCAGCAGTGGGGAAACTAGCGGTTACAATGAGCAGTTCTTC. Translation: CASSGETSGYNEQFF.

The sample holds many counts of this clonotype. This chain's CDR3 is CASSRDRGRNEQFF. CDR3 bases: TGTGCCAGCAGTCGGGACAGGGGTAGAAATGAGCAGTTCTTC. The V and J genes are TRBV12-3 or TRBV12-4 and TRBJ2-1; 10 bases align to TRBD1. This CDR3 has 14 residues. The V gene end was trimmed by 5 bases and the J gene end by 7 bases; junction bases not matched to a gene: 5.

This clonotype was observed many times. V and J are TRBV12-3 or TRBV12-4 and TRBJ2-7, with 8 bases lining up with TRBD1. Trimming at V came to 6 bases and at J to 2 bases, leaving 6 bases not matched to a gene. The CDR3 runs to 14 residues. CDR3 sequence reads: CASRRDRPAYEQYF. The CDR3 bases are TGTGCCAGCAGGAGGGACAGGCCCGCCTACGAGCAGTACTTC.

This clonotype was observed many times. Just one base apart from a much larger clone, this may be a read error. The CDR3 bases are TGTGCCAGCAGCTCTCGGAGGGCTAGCGGGGGACTAAATGAGCAGTTCTTC. Its translation: CASSSRRASGGLNEQFF. J is TRBJ2-1 and V is TRBV7-2; 10 nucleotides agree with TRBD2. Trimming cost V 4 bases and J 7 bases; bases outside gene matches: 13. This CDR3 comprises 17 residues. Germline V CDR1 and CDR2: SGHTA, FQGNSA.

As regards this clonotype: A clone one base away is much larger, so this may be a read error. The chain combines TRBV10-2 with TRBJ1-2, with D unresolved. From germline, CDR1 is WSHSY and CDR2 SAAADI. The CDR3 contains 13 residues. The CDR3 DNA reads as TGCGCCAGCAGTGTGGGGAGGAACTATGGCTGCACCTTC. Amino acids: CASSVGRNYGCTF.

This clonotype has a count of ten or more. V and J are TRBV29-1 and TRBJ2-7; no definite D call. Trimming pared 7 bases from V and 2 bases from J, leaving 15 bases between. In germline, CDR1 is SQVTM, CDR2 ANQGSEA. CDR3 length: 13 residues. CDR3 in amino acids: CSAIGSGTYEQYF. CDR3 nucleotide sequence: TGCAGCGCAATTGGGTCCGGAACCTACGAGCAGTACTTC.

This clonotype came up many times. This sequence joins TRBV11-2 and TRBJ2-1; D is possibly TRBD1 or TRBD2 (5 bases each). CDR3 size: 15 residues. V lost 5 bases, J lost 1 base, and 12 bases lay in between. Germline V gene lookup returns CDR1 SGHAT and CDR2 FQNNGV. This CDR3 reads CASSGEWGSYNEQFF. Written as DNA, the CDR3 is TGTGCCAGCAGCGGTGAGTGGGGGTCCTACAATGAGCAGTTCTTC.

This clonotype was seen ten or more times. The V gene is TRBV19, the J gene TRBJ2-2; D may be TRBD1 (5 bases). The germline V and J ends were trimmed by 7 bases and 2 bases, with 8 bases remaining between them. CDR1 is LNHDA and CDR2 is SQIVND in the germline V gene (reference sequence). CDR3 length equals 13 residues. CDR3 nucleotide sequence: TGTGCCAGTAAGGACATAAACACCGGGGAGCTGTTTTTT. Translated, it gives CASKDINTGELFF.

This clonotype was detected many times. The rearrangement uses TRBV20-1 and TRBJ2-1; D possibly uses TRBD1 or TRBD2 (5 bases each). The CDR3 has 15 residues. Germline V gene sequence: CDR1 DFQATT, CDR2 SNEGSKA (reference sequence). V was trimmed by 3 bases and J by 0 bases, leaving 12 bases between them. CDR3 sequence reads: CSASSWDPSYNEQFF. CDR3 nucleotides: TGCAGTGCTAGTTCCTGGGACCCCTCCTACAATGAGCAGTTCTTC.

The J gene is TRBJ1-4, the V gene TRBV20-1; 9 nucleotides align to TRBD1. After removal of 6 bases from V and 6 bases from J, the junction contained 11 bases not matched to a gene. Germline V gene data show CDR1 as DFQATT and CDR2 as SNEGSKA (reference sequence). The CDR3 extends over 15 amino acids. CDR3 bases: TGCAGTGCAAGGGACAGGGACTGGGAGGATGAAAAACTGTTTTTT. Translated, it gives CSARDRDWEDEKLFF.

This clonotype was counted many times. In DNA, the CDR3 is TGCAGCGTTGAAGATCTCGCTTACTCTGGGGCCAACGTCCTGACTTTC. Translating it yields CSVEDLAYSGANVLTF. This chain uses TRBV29-1 with TRBJ2-6; D is uncertain. The CDR3 is 16 residues long. Trimming left V 0 bases short and J 0 bases short, with 9 bases between. Germline V lookup: CDR1 SQVTM, CDR2 ANQGSEA.

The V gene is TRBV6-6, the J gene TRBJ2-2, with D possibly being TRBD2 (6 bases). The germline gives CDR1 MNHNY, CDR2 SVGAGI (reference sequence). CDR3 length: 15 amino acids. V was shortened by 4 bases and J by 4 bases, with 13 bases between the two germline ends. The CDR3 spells CASSSRGGITGELFF. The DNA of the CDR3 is TGTGCCAGCAGTTCACGAGGAGGGATCACCGGGGAGCTGTTTTTT.

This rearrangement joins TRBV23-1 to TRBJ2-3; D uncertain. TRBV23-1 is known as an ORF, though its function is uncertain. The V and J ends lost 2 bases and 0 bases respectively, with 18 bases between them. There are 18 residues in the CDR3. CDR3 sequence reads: CASSQEAPKFSSTDTQYF. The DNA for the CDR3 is TGCGCCAGCAGTCAAGAAGCCCCTAAATTTTCTAGCACAGATACGCAGTATTTT.